Below, 25 T cell receptor beta chains from the same sample are listed, as sequenced in a study of OX40 agonist ivuxolimab in advanced cancers. Sequenced by immunoSEQ multiplex PCR; TCRdb stores in-frame clones only, minus some. There are under 25,000 clones in the sample; over 70% occur only once, and 33% lies in the top ten. The sample was CD4+ or CD8+ T cells sorted from blood, taken in a trial of the OX40 agonist ivuxolimab. The receptors here all came from an adult with an advanced solid tumor such as melanoma, head and neck, liver or kidney cancer.

This rearrangement joins TRBV30 to TRBJ2-6; D might be TRBD2 (5 bases). Trimming took off 5 bases at V and 0 bases at J, with 5 bases between the two ends. The CDR3 totals 13 residues. Germline V gene lookup returns CDR1 GTSNPN and CDR2 SVGIG (reference sequence). Here the CDR3 DNA reads TGTGCCTGGGAGGGCTCTGGGGCCAACGTCCTGACTTTC. Translation: CAWEGSGANVLTF.

The DNA of the CDR3 is TGTGCCAGCAGTCCCACAGGGGTCGGGGCTGAAGCTTTCTTT. This gives the protein CASSPTGVGAEAFF. The J gene is TRBJ1-1, the V gene TRBV27; TRBD1 aligns across 7 bases. This CDR3 is 14 amino acids long. Germline V gene data show CDR1 as MNHEY and CDR2 as SMNVEV (reference sequence). V trimming: 5 bases; J trimming: 6 bases; junction bases outside the gene matches: 9.

V usage is TRBV6-5 and J usage is TRBJ2-7; TRBD2 matches at 9 bases. Germline CDR1 and CDR2: MNHEY and SVGAGI. The CDR3 length is 14 residues. With V trimmed by 2 bases and J by 6 bases, 5 bases remained unmatched. CDR3 sequence (DNA): TGTGCCAGCAGTTACGGGGCGGGAGGGGCCGAGCAGTACTTC. This encodes CASSYGAGGAEQYF.

The chain recombines TRBV10-2 with TRBJ1-2; 7 bases agree with TRBD1. This CDR3 comprises 13 residues. Germline trimming cut 5 bases from V and 3 bases from J; bases unmatched to any gene: 3. Germline V gene lookup returns CDR1 WSHSY and CDR2 SAAADI. In nucleotides, the CDR3 is TGCGCCAGCAGTCCCGGGACAGACTATGGCTACACCTTC. It encodes CASSPGTDYGYTF.

This rearrangement joins TRBV29-1 to TRBJ1-1, with D perhaps matching TRBD1 (5 bases). The CDR3 loop spans 12 amino acids. CDR1 SQVTM and CDR2 ANQGSEA come from the germline V gene. Trimming removed 4 bases at V and 7 bases at J, with 13 bases between. Written as DNA, the CDR3 is TGCAGCGTTGGGGAGGGGACCCTTGAAGCTTTCTTT. Encoded protein: CSVGEGTLEAFF. Full variable domain (outside the CDR3, taken from reference TRBV29-1 and TRBJ1-1): SAVISQKPSRDICQRGTSLTIQCQVDSQVTMMFWYRQQPGQSLTLIATANQGSEATYESGFVIDKFPISRPNLTFSTLTVSNMSPEDSSIYLCSVGEGTLEAFFGQGTRLTVV.

The J gene is TRBJ2-7, the V gene TRBV28, with 9 bases lining up with TRBD2. Trimming at V came to 11 bases and at J to 1 base, leaving 9 bases not matched to a gene. Germline-derived CDR1 and CDR2 are MDHEN and SYDVKM. The CDR3 consists of 14 residues. DNA for the CDR3: TGTGCCGCCCAAGGACTAGCGACTTCCTACGAGCAGTACTTC. Its protein is CAAQGLATSYEQYF.

This clone was seen more than once but under ten times. The V gene is TRBV27, the J gene TRBJ2-5; D perhaps matches TRBD1 (6 bases). From germline, CDR1 is MNHEY and CDR2 SMNVEV (reference sequence). The V end lost 3 bases, the J end lost 4 bases, and 12 bases lay between the germline ends. The CDR3 covers 14 residues. CDR3 DNA sequence: TGTGCCAGCAGTTTCTCAGGGGTGGGAGAGACCCAGTACTTC. As protein: CASSFSGVGETQYF.

This chain joins TRBV15 and TRBJ2-7; weak D call: TRBD1 (5 bases). This CDR3 region has 13 residues. The V and J ends lost 9 bases and 0 bases respectively, with 12 bases between them. Per the germline V gene, CDR1 is LNHNV and CDR2 is YYDKDF (reference sequence). The CDR3 nucleotides read TGTGCCACTGGCACAGGAAGCTCCTACGAGCAGTACTTC. Amino acid sequence: CATGTGSSYEQYF. The full variable domain, completed using reference TRBV15 and TRBJ2-7, is DAMVIQNPRYQVTQFGKPVTLSCSQTLNHNVMYWYQQKSSQAPKLLFHYYDKDFNNEADTPDNFQSRRPNTSFCFLDIRSPGLGDTAMYLCATGTGSSYEQYFGPGTRLTVT.

This clone was observed a single time. The chain is built from TRBV7-9 and TRBJ2-1, with 8 bases matching TRBD2. V shed 5 bases, J shed 3 bases, and the junction held 12 bases outside the gene matches. This CDR3 region has 17 residues. Germline CDR1 is SEHNR and CDR2 is FQNEAQ (reference sequence). The CDR3 protein is CASSPSSGSYYYNEQFF. CDR3 DNA sequence: TGTGCCAGCAGCCCTTCGAGCGGGAGCTACTACTACAATGAGCAGTTCTTC.

This clone showed up just once. The genes are TRBV19 and TRBJ2-5; 8 bases line up with TRBD2. CDR3 length: 13 residues. From germline, CDR1 is LNHDA and CDR2 SQIVND (reference sequence). The V and J ends lost 5 bases and 5 bases, in that order; junction bases with no gene match: 4. As DNA, the CDR3 is TGTGCCAGTAGTCCGGGGGGGCTGGAGACCCAGTACTTC. It encodes CASSPGGLETQYF. Complete variable domain (other parts from reference TRBV19 and TRBJ2-5): DGGITQSPKYLFRKEGQNVTLSCEQNLNHDAMYWYRQDPGQGLRLIYYSQIVNDFQKGDIAEGYSVSREKKESFPLTVTSAQKNPTAFYLCASSPGGLETQYFGPGTRLLVL.

J is TRBJ2-7 and V is TRBV5-6; D not resolved. The CDR3 length is 14 residues. V shed 2 bases and J shed 1 base, with 10 bases lying between them. Germline V gene sequence: CDR1 SGHDT, CDR2 YYEEEE. CDR3 in DNA: TGTGCCAGCAGCTTATCGGGCAGTTCCTACGAGCAGTACTTC. Translating gives CASSLSGSSYEQYF.

The rearrangement uses TRBV28 and TRBJ1-5, with a possible D match to TRBD1 (5 bases). Germline CDR1 is MDHEN and CDR2 is SYDVKM. Trimming stripped 3 bases from V and 9 bases from J, with 12 bases between. CDR3 length: 13 residues. CDR3 sequence reads: CASSFGGTGPQHF. CDR3 nucleotides: TGTGCCAGCAGTTTCGGGGGAACCGGGCCCCAGCATTTT.

The V and J genes are TRBV5-4 and TRBJ1-2; D gene unclear. Germline CDR1 and CDR2: SGHNT and YYREEE (reference sequence). Trimming removed 4 bases from V and 2 bases from J, with 18 bases in between. This CDR3 has 16 amino acids. CDR3 protein: CASSPPGSRRNYGYTF. As DNA, the CDR3 is TGTGCCAGCAGCCCACCGGGGTCCAGGCGGAACTATGGCTACACCTTC.

The chain uses TRBV7-9 and TRBJ2-3; D not certain. Germline loops: CDR1 SEHNR, CDR2 FQNEAQ (reference sequence). There are 16 residues in the CDR3. V was trimmed by 5 bases and J by 2 bases, leaving 17 bases between them. Here the CDR3 reads CASSLGFALLTDTQYF. The DNA of the CDR3 is TGTGCCAGCAGCCTAGGGTTCGCTTTACTCACAGATACGCAGTATTTT.

The chain joins TRBV5-1 to TRBJ2-7; TRBD2 matches at 10 bases. The germline V gene has CDR1 SGHRS and CDR2 YFSETQ. With V trimmed by 5 bases and J by 1 base, 6 bases remained unmatched. CDR3 length: 15 residues. The CDR3 coding sequence is TGCGCCAGCAGGCGGACTAGCGGCGCTTCCTACGAGCAGTACTTC. It codes for CASRRTSGASYEQYF.

This sequence joins TRBV4-3 and TRBJ2-3; TRBD1 is a possible D gene (5 bases). Trimming pared 3 bases from V and 2 bases from J, leaving 12 bases between. CDR1 and CDR2 from the germline V gene are LGHNA and YSLEER. The CDR3 covers 15 residues. CDR3 nucleotide sequence: TGCGCCAGCAGCCAGGAAGACAGCTTCACAGATACGCAGTATTTT. Translation gives CASSQEDSFTDTQYF.

The table lists this clone with a few counts. The V call is TRBV7-9, the J call TRBJ2-7, with 8 positions matching TRBD1. Germline V gives CDR1 SEHNR, CDR2 FQNEAQ (reference sequence). Unmatched junction bases numbered 10, after V lost 6 bases and J lost 3 bases. CDR3 length: 15 residues. This chain's CDR3 is CASSPDQGAFYEQYF. The CDR3 DNA follows: TGTGCCAGCAGTCCTGATCAGGGGGCTTTCTACGAGCAGTACTTC.

This sequence joins TRBV30 and TRBJ2-7; no reliable D call. Germline CDR1 GTSNPN, CDR2 SVGIG (reference sequence). The CDR3 is made up of 12 amino acids. The germline V and J ends were trimmed by 1 base and 3 bases, with 7 bases remaining between them. Here the CDR3 reads CAWSDSYYEQYF. CDR3 DNA: TGTGCCTGGAGTGACTCCTACTACGAGCAGTACTTC.

The chain couples TRBV2 to TRBJ1-5; TRBD1 matches at 10 bases. Germline V gene data show CDR1 as SNHLY and CDR2 as FYNNEI. The CDR3 runs 16 residues. After removal of 6 bases from V and 5 bases from J, the junction contained 10 bases not matched to a gene. CDR3 loop: CASSPPTGGIHQPQHF. The CDR3 DNA sequence: TGTGCCAGCAGCCCCCCGACAGGGGGCATACATCAGCCCCAGCATTTT.

V is TRBV12-5 and J is TRBJ1-2; TRBD1 is a possible D gene (6 bases). CDR3 length equals 14 residues. The V gene lost 4 bases and the J gene lost 3 bases, with 12 bases spanning the gap. Germline V gives CDR1 LGHNT, CDR2 FRNRAP. In nucleotides, the CDR3 is TGTGCTAGTGGTTGGCCCGGACAGTACTATGGCTACACCTTC. Translated, it gives CASGWPGQYYGYTF.

In its sample, this clone was seen once. The chain recombines TRBV7-8 with TRBJ1-4; possible D gene TRBD1, 6 bases. The CDR3 is 15 amino acids. V dropped 5 bases and J dropped 3 bases, with 13 bases sitting between them. Germline assignment: CDR1 SGHVS and CDR2 FQNEAQ. As DNA, the CDR3 is TGTGCCAGCAGCCCACACAGGGCCCCTAATGAAAAACTGTTTTTT. Translated: CASSPHRAPNEKLFF.

This rearrangement joins TRBV11-2 to TRBJ1-2; 8 nucleotides align to TRBD1. This CDR3 is built from 14 residues. V lost 1 base and J lost 6; bases outside the gene matches: 4. Germline-derived CDR1 and CDR2 are SGHAT and FQNNGV. The chain's CDR3 is CASSLVGTGDGYTF. The CDR3 DNA sequence: TGTGCCAGCAGCTTAGTGGGGACAGGAGATGGCTACACCTTC.

This clone was seen a few times. The V and J genes are TRBV9 and TRBJ1-1; TRBD1 is a possible D gene (5 bases). Germline V gene data show CDR1 as SGDLS and CDR2 as YYNGEE. V lost 3 bases and J 5 bases, leaving 11 bases between the germline ends. The CDR3 contains 13 residues. This CDR3 reads CASSEYQGTEAFF. CDR3 coding DNA: TGTGCCAGCAGCGAATACCAGGGAACTGAAGCTTTCTTT.

CDR3 in amino acids: CASTGTGGITGELFF. The CDR3 region has the DNA TGTGCCAGTACCGGGACAGGGGGTATCACCGGGGAGCTGTTTTTT. The V and J genes are TRBV2 and TRBJ2-2, with 11 bases fitting TRBD1. Germline CDR1 reads SNHLY; CDR2 reads FYNNEI. This CDR3 is built from 15 residues. V was pared by 9 bases and J by 4 bases, with 7 bases of the junction left unmatched. Using reference TRBV2 and TRBJ2-2 for the parts outside the CDR3, the full variable domain is EPEVTQTPSHQVTQMGQEVILRCVPISNHLYFYWYRQILGQKVEFLVSFYNNEISEKSEIFDDQFSVERPDGSNFTLKIRSTKLEDSAMYFCASTGTGGITGELFFGEGSRLTVL.

The chain is built from TRBV4-1 and TRBJ2-7; TRBD1 matches at 11 bases. CDR1 is MGHRA and CDR2 is YSYEKL in the germline V gene. The CDR3 covers 16 residues. J was trimmed by 7 bases and V by 4 bases; bases with no gene match: 12. The CDR3 region has the DNA TGCGCCAGCAGCCCTTCCGGGACAGGGGGAATGCGGGAGCAGTACTTC. Translated: CASSPSGTGGMREQYF.